These T cell receptor beta chains were read from a single sample in a study of Ad26.COV2.S vaccination and SARS-CoV-2 variants. The data were produced by immunoSEQ multiplex PCR, yet TCRdb's version contains in-frame clones alone and is incomplete. Of about 400,000 clones listed, about nine tenths are singletons. Sequences were derived from peripheral blood, sampled in a trial of Ad26.COV2.S vaccine versus placebo. These receptor sequences come from a person aged 18-65 years who received the Ad26.COV2.S COVID-19 vaccine or a placebo. Both conserved end residues are part of each CDR3. A D gene is named only where the DNA matches it firmly. Size tells how often a clone was seen (once, few, many) or the class of an expanded clone, and some rows leave it out.

NA	NA	TRBV27	TRBJ2-5	CASSPRRYQETQYF	TGTGCCAGCAGCCCCCGGAGGTACCAAGAGACCCAGTACTTC
NA	NA	TRBV14	TRBJ2-5	CASSQDSGWKGLPPETQYF	TGTGCCAGCAGCCAAGATAGCGGCTGGAAGGGTCTACCCCCAGAGACCCAGTACTTC
TRBD1	once	TRBV28	TRBJ2-7	CASSLSGGRNEQYF	TGTGCCAGCAGTTTATCAGGGGGAAGGAACGAGCAGTACTTC
NA	NA	TRBV3-1/TRBV3-2	TRBJ2-5	CASSQGGLETQYF	TGTGCCAGCAGCCAAGGAGGGCTGGAGACCCAGTACTTC
NA	few	TRBV13	TRBJ2-1	CASSSRVLMRDEQFF	TGTGCCAGCAGCTCCCGGGTCCTTATGAGGGATGAGCAGTTCTTC
TRBD2	NA	TRBV28	TRBJ2-3	CASSPRLAGGPGDTQYF	TGTGCCAGCAGTCCGCGACTAGCGGGAGGCCCGGGAGATACGCAGTATTTT
NA	NA	TRBV24-1	TRBJ2-3	CATSDYFGGPRDTQYF	TGTGCCACCAGTGATTATTTCGGAGGGCCCCGAGATACGCAGTATTTT
NA	NA	TRBV6-5	TRBJ1-5	CASSLGNSNQPQHF	TGTGCCAGCAGTTTGGGAAATAGCAATCAGCCCCAGCATTTT
NA	NA	TRBV9	TRBJ2-2	CASSVGGANTGELFF	TGTGCCAGCAGCGTAGGGGGGGCGAACACCGGGGAGCTGTTTTTT
NA	NA	TRBV4-2	TRBJ1-5	CASSQDEGGAQPQHF	TGTGCCAGCAGCCAAGATGAAGGAGGGGCTCAGCCCCAGCATTTT
NA	NA	TRBV19	TRBJ2-3	CASTPGGTYTDTQYF	TGTGCCAGTACCCCAGGCGGAACTTACACAGATACGCAGTATTTT
TRBD1	few	TRBV6-5	TRBJ1-2	CASSKGQGTSGYTF	TGTGCCAGCAGTAAGGGACAGGGAACTAGTGGCTACACCTTC
NA	NA	TRBV5-1	TRBJ1-4	CASSLDGRPTNEKLFF	TGCGCCAGCAGCTTGGACGGACGCCCAACTAATGAAAAACTGTTTTTT
TRBD1	once	TRBV12-3/TRBV12-4	TRBJ2-3	CASSLETGTQYF	TGTGCCAGCAGTTTAGAGACAGGGACGCAGTATTTT
TRBD1	once	TRBV7-9	TRBJ2-2	CASSLTGTGNTGELFF	TGTGCCAGCAGCTTAACCGGGACAGGGAACACCGGGGAGCTGTTTTTT
NA	once	TRBV24-1	TRBJ1-1	CATSDSDRPKSEAFF	TGTGCCACCAGTGATTCTGACAGGCCGAAGTCAGAAGCTTTCTTT
NA	NA	TRBV4-1	TRBJ1-5	CASSQVGVGQPQHF	TGCGCCAGCAGCCAAGTGGGGGTCGGGCAGCCCCAGCATTTT
TRBD2	NA	TRBV7-2	TRBJ2-3	CASSLTVSGTPRYF	TGTGCCAGCAGCTTAACTGTTAGCGGGACCCCCCGGTATTTT
NA	NA	TRBV24-1	TRBJ2-3	CATSDQKSDTQYF	TGTGCCACCAGTGATCAGAAGTCAGATACGCAGTATTTT
TRBD2	NA	TRBV12-3/TRBV12-4	TRBJ2-7	CASNNAGGFEQYF	TGTGCCAGCAACAACGCGGGAGGGTTTGAGCAGTACTTC
NA	NA	TRBV7-8	TRBJ2-6	CASSSQWGGDFSGANVLTF	TGTGCCAGCAGCTCCCAATGGGGCGGAGACTTCTCTGGGGCCAACGTCCTGACTTTC
TRBD2	NA	TRBV11-3	TRBJ2-1	CASSRLASNLNEQFF	TGTGCCAGCAGCAGACTAGCGTCAAACCTCAATGAGCAGTTCTTC
TRBD1	NA	TRBV5-4	TRBJ1-2	CASSAKTGNYGYTF	TGTGCCAGCAGCGCAAAGACAGGGAACTATGGCTACACCTTC
TRBD2	NA	TRBV30	TRBJ2-7	CASTGGSDSYEQYF	TGTGCCTCAACGGGCGGGAGTGACTCCTACGAGCAGTACTTC
NA	NA	TRBV20-1	TRBJ1-2	CSASGPGSPLSTPF	TGCAGTGCTAGTGGTCCGGGGTCACCCCTCTCGACTCCTTTC
NA	NA	TRBV7-6	TRBJ2-3	CASSLGGGGTDTQYF	TGTGCCAGCAGCTTAGGGGGAGGAGGCACAGATACGCAGTATTTT
TRBD2	NA	TRBV11-2	TRBJ2-2	CASSNPGTSGRNTGELFF	TGTGCCAGCAGCAATCCCGGGACTAGCGGGAGGAACACCGGGGAGCTGTTTTTT
NA	NA	TRBV7-6	TRBJ1-6	CASRTGSRNSPLHF	TGTGCCAGCAGAACAGGGAGTAGGAATTCACCCCTCCACTTT
NA	NA	TRBV28	TRBJ1-5	CASSFWAGNQPQHF	TGTGCCAGCAGTTTCTGGGCAGGGAATCAGCCCCAGCATTTT
TRBD1	NA	TRBV4-1	TRBJ1-1	CASSLTPTGGVAEAFF	TGCGCCAGCAGCCTTACCCCGACAGGGGGCGTCGCTGAAGCTTTCTTT
NA	few	TRBV24-1	TRBJ1-3	CATTWGRSSGNTIYF	TGTGCCACCACGTGGGGGCGCAGCTCTGGAAACACCATATATTTT
NA	NA	TRBV15	TRBJ2-2	CATSRMDGFTGELFF	TGTGCCACCAGCAGGATGGACGGGTTTACCGGGGAGCTGTTTTTT
NA	NA	TRBV7-3	TRBJ2-7	CASSLTGYEQYF	TGTGCCAGCAGCTTAACAGGTTACGAGCAGTACTTC
NA	NA	TRBV12-5	TRBJ2-7	CASGSDVSYEQYF	TGTGCTAGTGGTTCGGACGTCTCCTACGAGCAGTACTTC
TRBD1	NA	TRBV24-1	TRBJ2-7	CATSGQGAHEQYF	TGTGCCACCAGCGGGCAGGGGGCCCACGAGCAGTACTTC
NA	once	TRBV27	TRBJ1-1	CASSSGVGSTEAFF	TGTGCCAGCAGTTCAGGGGTCGGGAGCACTGAAGCTTTCTTT
NA	NA	TRBV7-2	TRBJ1-2	CASSLDAQGRGYTF	TGTGCCAGCAGCTTAGACGCACAGGGCCGGGGCTACACCTTC
NA	NA	TRBV11-2	TRBJ2-5	CASSYPGEQETQYF	TGTGCCAGCAGCTACCCAGGGGAACAAGAGACCCAGTACTTC
NA	NA	TRBV7-6	TRBJ2-1	CASSSSHEQFF	TGTGCCAGCAGCTCTAGTCATGAGCAGTTCTTC
TRBD1	NA	TRBV19	TRBJ2-3	CASSRWTGGSTDTQYF	TGTGCCAGTAGTCGTTGGACAGGGGGCAGCACAGATACGCAGTATTTT
NA	NA	TRBV2	TRBJ2-7	CASSWTVYEQYF	TGTGCCAGCAGCTGGACAGTCTACGAGCAGTACTTC
NA	NA	TRBV11-1	TRBJ2-1	CASSPRGTGNEQFF	TGTGCCAGCAGCCCGAGAGGCACGGGCAATGAGCAGTTCTTC
TRBD2	few	TRBV3-1/TRBV3-2	TRBJ2-1	CASSQARTSGSGDEQFF	TGTGCCAGCAGCCAAGCACGGACTAGCGGGAGCGGGGATGAGCAGTTCTTC
NA	NA	TRBV6-5	TRBJ2-5	CASSSAGRETQYF	TGTGCCAGCAGTTCCGCAGGGAGAGAGACCCAGTACTTC
TRBD1	NA	TRBV11-1	TRBJ1-2	CASSSADRERGYTF	TGTGCCAGCAGCTCCGCGGACAGGGAACGGGGCTACACCTTC
NA	NA	TRBV28	TRBJ1-2	CASSYARVSGYGYTF	TGTGCCAGCAGTTATGCACGGGTTTCAGGCTATGGCTACACCTTC
NA	once	TRBV5-4	TRBJ1-4	CASSFSGFNEKLFF	TGTGCCAGCAGCTTTTCAGGGTTTAATGAAAAACTGTTTTTT
NA	NA	TRBV2	TRBJ2-2	CASSESRVTRPGELFF	TGTGCCAGCAGTGAGTCTCGAGTAACGCGGCCCGGGGAGCTGTTTTTT
NA	once	TRBV6-6	TRBJ1-4	CASRAHNEKLFF	TGTGCCAGCAGGGCTCATAATGAAAAACTGTTTTTT
TRBD2	once	TRBV27	TRBJ2-7	CASSLPLAGAAQFYEQYF	TGTGCCAGCAGTTTACCACTAGCGGGAGCCGCCCAGTTCTACGAGCAGTACTTC
TRBD1	NA	TRBV20-1	TRBJ1-1	CSAEGQAEAFF	TGCAGTGCTGAGGGACAGGCTGAAGCTTTCTTT
TRBD2	NA	TRBV7-8	TRBJ2-7	CASRRGLAEGGYEQYF	TGTGCCAGCAGACGGGGACTAGCGGAGGGGGGTTACGAGCAGTACTTC
NA	few	TRBV14	TRBJ2-7	CASSDFRGSYEQYF	TGTGCCAGCAGCGATTTCAGGGGTTCCTACGAGCAGTACTTC
NA	few	TRBV7-8	TRBJ2-2	CASSPGGPGELFF	TGTGCCAGCAGCCCCGGAGGTCCCGGGGAGCTGTTTTTT